The 11 T cell receptor beta chains below all came from one sample that was sequenced in a study of tumor and adjacent non-tumor tissue in lung cancer. This sample's RNA came from whole unsorted tissue. TCRbeta libraries were built with three rounds of nested PCR, modified from ARM-PCR. TCRdb itself ran the multiplex PCR reads through MiXCR, one entry per CDR3 protein. This table has approximately 65,000 distinct CDR3 sequences, 60% appearing once. Material: lung tumor tissue. These receptor sequences come from a man aged 45-60 years with non-small cell lung cancer.

The gene calls are TRBV5-5 and TRBJ1-4, with TRBD1 matching 9 bases. The V gene end was trimmed by 4 bases and the J gene end by 4 bases; junction bases not matched to a gene: 8. The CDR3 is made up of 16 amino acids. Germline V gene lookup returns CDR1 SGHKS and CDR2 YYEKEE (reference sequence). This CDR3 is CASSPRTGANNEKLFF. DNA for the CDR3: TGTGCCAGCAGCCCGCGGACAGGGGCAAATAATGAAAAACTGTTTTTT.

This chain joins TRBV29-1 and TRBJ2-7; D is undetermined. CDR3 length equals 13 residues. Per germline, CDR1 SQVTM and CDR2 ANQGSEA. Here the CDR3 DNA reads TGCAGTGTTAGAAAGTTTGGAAGGTACAAGCAGTACTTC. Its protein is CSVRKFGRYKQYF.

Turning to this clonotype: The junction does not match germline at one end; this may be a read error. This chain links TRBV6-5 with TRBJ1-1, with D hard to call. The CDR3 is 14 amino acids. Germline V gene lookup returns CDR1 MNHEY and CDR2 SVGAGI. The DNA of the CDR3 is TGTGCCGGCAGCAGACGGAGCTCGGACTCTGAAGCTTTCTTT. Translation: CAGSRRSSDSEAFF.

This clonotype has at least ten counts. The chain couples TRBV10-1 to TRBJ2-5; D remains unclear. The CDR3 has 13 amino acids. Germline CDR1 is WNHNN and CDR2 is SYGVQD (reference sequence). V was trimmed by 6 bases and J by 5 bases, leaving 13 bases between them. CDR3 protein: CASRPDVGETQYF. CDR3 DNA: TGCGCCAGCAGACCGGACGTCGGGGAGACCCAGTACTTC.

This clonotype was observed many times. The J gene is TRBJ2-2, the V gene TRBV11-2; TRBD1 matches 8 bases. CDR1 SGHAT and CDR2 FQNNGV come from the germline V gene. The CDR3 contains 15 residues. Germline trimming cut 5 bases from V and 3 bases from J; bases unmatched to any gene: 5. CDR3 sequence (DNA): TGTGCCAGCAGCGGCAGGGGGCGGGACACCGGGGAGCTGTTTTTT. Translation gives CASSGRGRDTGELFF.

In regard to this clonotype: A read error may account for a junction end that differs from germline. This rearrangement joins TRBV5-5 to TRBJ1-6; possibly TRBD1 for D (6 bases). CDR3 size: 15 residues. CDR1 is SGHKS, CDR2 YYEKEE, per germline (reference sequence). The CDR3 sequence: CASSGRTDLIPPLHF. The CDR3 region has the DNA TGTGCCAGCAGCGGACGGACAGATTTGATTCCACCCCTCCACTTC.

This clonotype showed up just a few times. A much larger clonotype is one base distant, so this may be a read error. The gene calls are TRBV6-1 and TRBJ2-7; D is perhaps TRBD1 (6 bases). V lost 6 bases and J 6 bases, leaving 12 bases between the germline ends. Germline CDR1 is MNHNS and CDR2 is SASEGT. The CDR3 loop spans 12 amino acids. CDR3 nucleotide sequence: TGTGCCAGCAGAAAGGACAGCTGCGAGCAGTACTTC. It encodes CASRKDSCEQYF.

The chain couples TRBV20-1 to TRBJ2-7, with TRBD2 as a possible D gene (6 bases). Germline V gene lookup returns CDR1 DFQATT and CDR2 SNEGSKA (reference sequence). The V gene lost 5 bases and the J gene lost 3 bases, with 11 bases spanning the gap. The CDR3 consists of 12 residues. CDR3 sequence: CSASGEYYEQYF. DNA of the CDR3: TGCAGTGCTTCGGGAGAGTACTACGAGCAGTACTTC.

In its sample, this clonotype was seen many times. The chain couples TRBV14 to TRBJ1-4; TRBD1 aligns across 7 bases. CDR3 length equals 14 residues. V gave up 4 bases and J gave up 4 bases; unmatched junction bases: 3. The germline gives CDR1 SGHDN, CDR2 FVKESK. CDR3 nucleotides: TGTGCCAGCAGCCCGACAGGGAATAATGAAAAACTGTTTTTT. Translated, it gives CASSPTGNNEKLFF. Together with reference TRBV14 and TRBJ1-4, the CDR3 gives the full variable domain: EAGVTQFPSHSVIEKGQTVTLRCDPISGHDNLYWYRRVMGKEIKFLLHFVKESKQDESGMPNNRFLAERTGGTYSTLKVQPAELEDSGVYFCASSPTGNNEKLFFGSGTQLSVL.

This clonotype was observed many times. This chain joins TRBV7-9 and TRBJ2-2; no clear D. CDR3 length: 15 amino acids. Trimming shortened V by 0 bases and J by 3 bases, and 8 bases separated the two germline ends. Germline CDR1 and CDR2: SEHNR and FQNEAQ (reference sequence). Written as DNA, the CDR3 is TGTGCCAGCAGCTTAGCGCCGCACGACACCGGGGAGCTGTTTTTT. It translates to CASSLAPHDTGELFF.

This clonotype was picked up a small number of times. The gene calls are TRBV28 and TRBJ2-7; TRBD2 agrees at 14 bases. Germline V lookup: CDR1 MDHEN, CDR2 SYDVKM. J was trimmed by 9 bases and V by 6 bases; bases with no gene match: 7. The CDR3 totals 14 residues. The CDR3 sequence is CASRPRGTSGRQYF. Here the CDR3 DNA reads TGTGCCAGCAGGCCCCGCGGGACTAGCGGGAGGCAGTACTTC.